The 15 T cell receptor beta chains listed next were all sequenced from one sample in a study of technical replicates of blood from a few donors. Clones were sequenced by immunoSEQ multiplex PCR, and TCRdb holds only the in-frame ones, with some missing. The sample has 55,000 to 75,000 clones; around 95% are singletons. The sequenced sample consisted of PBMCs. The receptors come from a human donor in good health. Some clones in this sample may be carry-over from other donors' samples.

This clone was recorded only once. The chain recombines TRBV18 with TRBJ2-6; no reliable D call. This CDR3 region has 15 residues. Trimming removed 2 bases at V and 3 bases at J, with 8 bases between. Germline CDR1 and CDR2: KGHSH and LQKENI. The CDR3 nucleotides read TGTGCCAGCTCACCAGGGCTCGGTGGGGCCAACGTCCTGACTTTC. Translation gives CASSPGLGGANVLTF.

This chain connects TRBV6-5 to TRBJ1-5; D might be TRBD1 (6 bases). The CDR3 totals 13 residues. Trimming cost V 6 bases and J 6 bases, with 12 bases left between them. Germline CDR1 is MNHEY and CDR2 is SVGAGI. The CDR3 bases are TGTGCCAGCAGCCCCGAAGGGGGTCAGCCCCAGCATTTT. It encodes CASSPEGGQPQHF.

V is TRBV5-4 and J is TRBJ1-2, with no clear D. Germline V gives CDR1 SGHNT, CDR2 YYREEE (reference sequence). This CDR3 comprises 14 residues. With 0 bases removed from V and 4 bases from J, the gap between germline ends came to 10 bases. In DNA form, the CDR3 reads TGTGCCAGCAGCTTGGAGGGCGCGGGCTATGGCTACACCTTC. Translation: CASSLEGAGYGYTF.

This chain joins TRBV5-1 and TRBJ2-2; 9 bases line up with TRBD1. Germline CDR1 SGHRS, CDR2 YFSETQ. This CDR3 has 18 residues. V shed 0 bases and J 1 base; nucleotides not matched to a gene: 7. In DNA form, the CDR3 reads TGCGCCAGCAGCTTGGTGGCGACAGGGGGGAAGAACACCGGGGAGCTGTTTTTT. This encodes CASSLVATGGKNTGELFF.

The chain carries TRBV5-6 and TRBJ2-1; TRBD2 is a possible D gene (5 bases). The V gene lost 0 bases and the J gene lost 0 bases, with 16 bases spanning the gap. The germline V gene encodes CDR1 SGHDT and CDR2 YYEEEE. This CDR3 contains 18 residues. CDR3 residues: CASSLGGWRARSYNEQFF. DNA of the CDR3: TGTGCCAGCAGCTTGGGTGGATGGCGGGCTCGCTCCTACAATGAGCAGTTCTTC.

This chain connects TRBV5-1 to TRBJ2-2; D call uncertain. CDR3 size: 14 residues. CDR1 and CDR2 (germline): SGHRS, YFSETQ. The V gene lost 0 bases and the J gene lost 3 bases, with 6 bases spanning the gap. CDR3 coding DNA: TGCGCCAGCAGCTTGGATGGGCACACCGGGGAGCTGTTTTTT. Translating gives CASSLDGHTGELFF.

The J gene is TRBJ2-2, the V gene TRBV7-6, with D possibly TRBD1 on 5 matching bases. V lost 0 bases and J 1 base, leaving 9 bases between the germline ends. The CDR3 loop spans 16 amino acids. CDR1 SGHVS and CDR2 FNYEAQ come from the germline V gene. DNA for the CDR3: TGTGCCAGCAGCTTAGCGCAGGGTGAGAACACCGGGGAGCTGTTTTTT. It is translated as CASSLAQGENTGELFF.

The V call is TRBV6-1, the J call TRBJ2-3; 9 bases agree with TRBD2. The CDR3 is 15 amino acids. V dropped 4 bases and J dropped 5; count of bases not matched to a gene: 7. The germline V gene has CDR1 MNHNS and CDR2 SASEGT. This chain's CDR3 is CASSALGLALDTQYF. As DNA, the CDR3 is TGTGCCAGCAGTGCCTTAGGACTAGCGCTAGATACGCAGTATTTT.

The chain carries TRBV5-1 and TRBJ1-6; D is unresolved. Germline V lookup: CDR1 SGHRS, CDR2 YFSETQ. Trimming took off 4 bases at V and 8 bases at J, with 19 bases between the two ends. This CDR3 has 16 residues. The CDR3: CASSPGWASRHSPLHF. The DNA for the CDR3 is TGCGCCAGCAGCCCGGGATGGGCGTCCAGGCATTCACCCCTCCACTTT.

This sequence joins TRBV7-8 and TRBJ1-1, with D unresolved. The CDR3 consists of 15 residues. V was cut by 5 bases and J by 0 bases, with 13 bases left in between. Germline V gives CDR1 SGHVS, CDR2 FQNEAQ. The CDR3: CASSPHPRMNTEAFF. CDR3 coding DNA: TGTGCCAGCAGCCCCCACCCGAGAATGAACACTGAAGCTTTCTTT.

The chain uses TRBV7-8 and TRBJ1-2; D possibly corresponds to TRBD1 (6 bases). Trimming took off 1 base at V and 2 bases at J, with 26 bases between the two ends. The CDR3 is 20 amino acids. Germline values: CDR1 SGHVS, CDR2 FQNEAQ. The CDR3: CASSLDWVRTESISNYGYTF. The CDR3, as DNA: TGTGCCAGCAGCTTAGATTGGGTCAGGACAGAAAGTATATCGAACTATGGCTACACCTTC.

The chain uses TRBV19 and TRBJ2-5; 14 bases fit TRBD2. Trimming removed 4 bases from V and 8 bases from J; junction bases left unmatched: 6. There are 15 residues in the CDR3. Germline V gene data show CDR1 as LNHDA and CDR2 as SQIVND (reference sequence). The CDR3, as DNA: TGTGCCAGTAGTACCGGGACTAGCGGGAGTGAAACCCAGTACTTC. Residues: CASSTGTSGSETQYF.

The J gene is TRBJ1-4, the V gene TRBV5-6; no reliable D call. Germline values: CDR1 SGHDT, CDR2 YYEEEE. The V gene lost 3 bases and the J gene lost 6 bases, with 15 bases spanning the gap. This CDR3 contains 15 residues. The CDR3 here is CASSSMAGLDEKLFF. The DNA of the CDR3 is TGTGCCAGCAGCTCCATGGCGGGTTTGGATGAAAAACTGTTTTTT. Full variable domain (rest looked up from reference TRBV5-6 and TRBJ1-4): DAGVTQSPTHLIKTRGQQVTLRCSPKSGHDTVSWYQQALGQGPQFIFQYYEEEERQRGNFPDRFSGHQFPNYSSELNVNALLLGDSALYLCASSSMAGLDEKLFFGSGTQLSVL.

This chain links TRBV19 with TRBJ1-5; TRBD1 aligns across 8 bases. Germline CDR1 is LNHDA and CDR2 is SQIVND (reference sequence). The CDR3 totals 16 residues. V lost 7 bases, J lost 2 bases, and 10 bases stayed unmatched. The CDR3 protein is CASNPTGVFGNQPQHF. The CDR3, as DNA: TGTGCCAGTAATCCGACAGGGGTATTCGGCAATCAGCCCCAGCATTTT.

The V gene is TRBV25-1, the J gene TRBJ1-2; TRBD1 matches 7 bases. CDR1 is MGHDK, CDR2 SYGVNS, per germline. V lost 2 bases to trimming and J lost 4 bases; unmatched junction nucleotides: 4. The length of the CDR3 is 14 residues. The DNA of the CDR3 is TGTGCCAGCAGTGAAAGGGGGCAGACCTATGGCTACACCTTC. Amino acid sequence: CASSERGQTYGYTF.